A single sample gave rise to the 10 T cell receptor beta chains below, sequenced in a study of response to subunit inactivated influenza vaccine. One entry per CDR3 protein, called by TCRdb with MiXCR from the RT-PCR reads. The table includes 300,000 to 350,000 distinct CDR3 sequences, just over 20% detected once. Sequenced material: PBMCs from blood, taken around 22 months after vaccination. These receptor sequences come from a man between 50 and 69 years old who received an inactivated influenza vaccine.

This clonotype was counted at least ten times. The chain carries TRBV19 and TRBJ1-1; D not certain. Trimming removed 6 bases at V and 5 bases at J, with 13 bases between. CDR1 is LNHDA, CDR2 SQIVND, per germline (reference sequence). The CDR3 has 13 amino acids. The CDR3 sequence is CASSKGMETEAFF. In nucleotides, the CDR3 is TGTGCCAGTAGCAAGGGAATGGAAACTGAAGCTTTCTTT.

CDR3 protein: CSARRRGPNYGYTF. Written as DNA, the CDR3 is TGCAGTGCTAGAAGGAGGGGCCCCAACTATGGCTACACCTTC. The J gene is TRBJ1-2, the V gene TRBV20-1, with D possibly matching TRBD1 (5 bases). CDR1 is DFQATT and CDR2 is SNEGSKA in the germline V gene (reference sequence). The CDR3 is made up of 14 amino acids. V was pared by 2 bases and J by 2 bases, with 12 bases between.

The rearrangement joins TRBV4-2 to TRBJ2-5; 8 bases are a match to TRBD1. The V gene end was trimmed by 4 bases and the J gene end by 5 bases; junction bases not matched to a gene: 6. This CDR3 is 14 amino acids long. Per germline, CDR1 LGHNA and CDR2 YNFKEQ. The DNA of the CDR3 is TGTGCCAGCAGCCCCCTAGGACAGGGCGAGACCCAGTACTTC. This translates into CASSPLGQGETQYF.

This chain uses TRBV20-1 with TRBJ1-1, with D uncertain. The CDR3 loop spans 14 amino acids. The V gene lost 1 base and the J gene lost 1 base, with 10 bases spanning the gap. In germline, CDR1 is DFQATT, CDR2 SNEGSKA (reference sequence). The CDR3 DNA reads TGCAGTGCTAGAGGGTCCAGAGGGAACACTGAAGCTTTCTTT. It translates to CSARGSRGNTEAFF.

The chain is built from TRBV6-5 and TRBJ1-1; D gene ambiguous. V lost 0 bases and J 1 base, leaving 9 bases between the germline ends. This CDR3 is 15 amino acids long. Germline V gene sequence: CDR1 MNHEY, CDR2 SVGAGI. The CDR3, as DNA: TGTGCCAGCAGTTACTCCCTGGGCAGGAACACTGAAGCTTTCTTT. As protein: CASSYSLGRNTEAFF.

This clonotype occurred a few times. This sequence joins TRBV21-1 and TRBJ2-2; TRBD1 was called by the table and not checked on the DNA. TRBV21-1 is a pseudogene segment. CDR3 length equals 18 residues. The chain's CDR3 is CASSPKRGQFYNTGELFF. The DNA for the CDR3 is TGTGCCAGCAGCCCAAAGCGGGGACAGTTCTACAACACCGGGGAGCTGTTTTTT.

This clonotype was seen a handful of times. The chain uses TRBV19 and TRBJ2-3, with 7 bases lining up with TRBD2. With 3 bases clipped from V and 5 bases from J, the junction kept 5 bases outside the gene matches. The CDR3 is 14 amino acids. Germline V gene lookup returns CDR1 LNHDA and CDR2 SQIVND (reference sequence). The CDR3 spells CASSIGASGDTQYF. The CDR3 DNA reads TGTGCCAGTAGTATTGGGGCTAGCGGAGATACGCAGTATTTT.

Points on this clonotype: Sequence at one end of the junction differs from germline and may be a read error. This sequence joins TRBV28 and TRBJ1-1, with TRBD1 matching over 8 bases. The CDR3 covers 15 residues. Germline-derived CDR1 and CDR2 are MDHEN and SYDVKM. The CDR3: CASRGGTGHNTEAFF. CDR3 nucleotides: TGTGCCAGCAGGGGCGGGACAGGACACAACACTGAAGCTTTCTTC.

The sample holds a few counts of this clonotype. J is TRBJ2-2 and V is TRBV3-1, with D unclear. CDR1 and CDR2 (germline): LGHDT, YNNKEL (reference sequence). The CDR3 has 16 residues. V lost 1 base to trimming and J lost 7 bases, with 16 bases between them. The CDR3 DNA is TGTGCCAGCAGCCAAGTCCTCGGATCGGAGAGCGGGGAGCTGTTTTTT. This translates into CASSQVLGSESGELFF. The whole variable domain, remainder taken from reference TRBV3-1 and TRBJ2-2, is DTAVSQTPKYLVTQMGNDKSIKCEQNLGHDTMYWYKQDSKKFLKIMFSYNNKELIINETVPNRFSPKSPDKAHLNLHINSLELGDSAVYFCASSQVLGSESGELFFGEGSRLTVL.

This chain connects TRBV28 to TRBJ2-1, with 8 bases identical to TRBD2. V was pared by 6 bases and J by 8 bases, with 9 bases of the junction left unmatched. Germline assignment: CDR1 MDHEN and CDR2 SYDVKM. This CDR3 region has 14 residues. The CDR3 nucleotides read TGTGCCAGCAGCACAAAACTAGCGGTCGATGAGCAGTTCTTC. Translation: CASSTKLAVDEQFF. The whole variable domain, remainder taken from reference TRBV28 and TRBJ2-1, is DVKVTQSSRYLVKRTGEKVFLECVQDMDHENMFWYRQDPGLGLRLIYFSYDVKMKEKGDIPEGYSVSREKKERFSLILESASTNQTSMYLCASSTKLAVDEQFFGPGTRLTVL.